A selection of T cell receptor beta chains follows, all from one sample in a study of blood T cell repertoires in COVID-19. Clones were read by immunoSEQ multiplex PCR, and TCRdb kept only the in-frame ones, dropping some. The sample records some 200,000 clones, approximately 86% being singletons. The sample taken for sequencing was peripheral blood. These receptors were collected from a woman of 80 years or more in a cohort sampled during active or convalescent COVID-19. The CDR3 runs from the conserved cysteine through the conserved F or W. Fields, in order: J gene, D gene, clone size, V gene, CDR3 protein, CDR3 DNA. A D gene is named only where the DNA matches it firmly. The listing skips clone size in some rows; elsewhere it reads once, few, many or a size class.

J: TRBJ2-6
D: .
size: .
V: TRBV7-9
CDR3: CASSFPGSGANVLTF
DNA: TGTGCCAGCAGCTTTCCAGGTTCTGGGGCCAACGTCCTGACTTTC

J: TRBJ1-1
D: .
size: .
V: TRBV24-1
CDR3: CATSSNPVGANTEAFF
DNA: TGTGCCACCAGTTCTAACCCCGTAGGAGCGAACACTGAAGCTTTCTTT

J: TRBJ1-6
D: .
size: .
V: TRBV5-4
CDR3: CASSLAGGGKNSPLHF
DNA: TGTGCCAGCAGCTTGGCCGGGGGGGGGAAAAATTCACCCCTCCACTTT

J: TRBJ1-5
D: .
size: .
V: TRBV9
CDR3: CASSVDPDINQPQHF
DNA: TGTGCCAGCAGCGTAGATCCGGACATCAATCAGCCCCAGCATTTT

J: TRBJ2-3
D: .
size: once
V: TRBV19
CDR3: CASSTRPTDTQYF
DNA: TGTGCCAGTAGTACCCGTCCCACAGATACGCAGTATTTT

J: TRBJ2-5
D: .
size: .
V: TRBV6-5
CDR3: CASRSERGGEETQYF
DNA: TGTGCCAGCAGATCTGAGAGAGGGGGAGAAGAGACCCAGTACTTC

J: TRBJ2-5
D: TRBD2
size: .
V: TRBV19
CDR3: CASRAGGPEETQYF
DNA: TGTGCCAGTAGGGCGGGGGGACCGGAAGAGACCCAGTACTTC

J: TRBJ1-5
D: .
size: .
V: TRBV27
CDR3: CASSGTADRPNQPQHF
DNA: TGTGCCAGCAGTGGGACGGCGGACAGACCCAATCAGCCCCAGCATTTT

J: TRBJ2-3
D: .
size: .
V: TRBV19
CDR3: CASRPRGAIDTQYF
DNA: TGTGCCAGTCGCCCCCGGGGAGCGATTGATACGCAGTATTTT

J: TRBJ2-7
D: TRBD1
size: .
V: TRBV25-1
CDR3: CASSDATGPGEQYF
DNA: TGTGCCAGCAGTGACGCGACAGGGCCGGGGGAGCAGTACTTC

J: TRBJ2-2
D: TRBD2
size: .
V: TRBV11-3
CDR3: CASRPGLAGGELFF
DNA: TGTGCCAGCAGGCCTGGACTAGCGGGAGGGGAGCTGTTTTTT

J: TRBJ2-5
D: TRBD2
size: .
V: TRBV14
CDR3: CASSQDQRGSRETQYF
DNA: TGTGCCAGCAGCCAAGATCAGCGGGGATCGAGGGAGACCCAGTACTTC

J: TRBJ1-1
D: .
size: .
V: TRBV7-9
CDR3: CASSLVSVGNTEAFF
DNA: TGTGCCAGCAGCTTAGTAAGTGTCGGGAACACTGAAGCTTTCTTT

J: TRBJ2-3
D: .
size: .
V: TRBV5-4
CDR3: CASSDVGDTQYF
DNA: TGTGCCAGCAGCGATGTCGGTGATACGCAGTATTTT

J: TRBJ1-1
D: TRBD1
size: .
V: TRBV4-3
CDR3: CASSQEPPDRGSEAFF
DNA: TGCGCCAGCAGCCAAGAACCCCCGGACAGGGGAAGTGAAGCTTTCTTT

J: TRBJ1-1
D: .
size: .
V: TRBV14
CDR3: CASSQVRQKNTEAFF
DNA: TGTGCCAGCAGCCAAGTGAGACAAAAGAACACTGAAGCTTTCTTT

J: TRBJ2-7
D: TRBD1
size: .
V: TRBV11-3
CDR3: CASSSLRDRGLEQYF
DNA: TGTGCCAGCAGCTCTCTCCGGGACAGGGGTCTCGAGCAGTACTTC

J: TRBJ2-2
D: .
size: .
V: TRBV7-2
CDR3: CASSTTGTGELFF
DNA: TGTGCCAGCAGCACTACAGGGACCGGGGAGCTGTTTTTT

J: TRBJ2-1
D: .
size: .
V: TRBV3-1/TRBV3-2
CDR3: CASSQGGAARNEQFF
DNA: TGTGCCAGCAGCCAAGGGGGAGCGGCCCGCAATGAGCAGTTCTTC

J: TRBJ2-1
D: TRBD2
size: .
V: TRBV15
CDR3: CATRSGRLAGGPYNEQFF
DNA: TGTGCCACCCGGTCAGGGCGACTAGCGGGGGGCCCCTACAATGAGCAGTTCTTC

J: TRBJ2-7
D: TRBD1
size: .
V: TRBV5-6
CDR3: CASSLWGTGGYEQYF
DNA: TGTGCCAGCAGCTTGTGGGGCACAGGGGGCTACGAGCAGTACTTC

J: TRBJ2-5
D: .
size: few
V: TRBV24-1
CDR3: CATSPRDQETQYF
DNA: TGTGCCACCAGTCCCAGGGACCAAGAGACCCAGTACTTC

J: TRBJ1-2
D: .
size: .
V: TRBV4-3
CDR3: CASSQDTRNGYGYTF
DNA: TGCGCCAGCAGCCAAGATACCAGGAACGGCTATGGCTACACCTTC

J: TRBJ1-2
D: .
size: .
V: TRBV5-1
CDR3: CASSLDRTNYGYTF
DNA: TGCGCCAGCAGCTTGGACAGGACTAACTATGGCTACACCTTC

J: TRBJ1-2
D: TRBD1
size: .
V: TRBV27
CDR3: CASSYGGTGGYGYTF
DNA: TGTGCCAGCAGTTACGGCGGGACAGGGGGGTATGGCTACACCTTC

J: TRBJ1-1
D: TRBD1
size: .
V: TRBV5-4
CDR3: CASSPTGGAGAFF
DNA: TGTGCCAGCAGCCCTACAGGGGGCGCGGGGGCTTTCTTT

J: TRBJ2-3
D: TRBD1
size: .
V: TRBV7-2
CDR3: CASSWGQGYDTQYF
DNA: TGTGCCAGCAGCTGGGGACAGGGTTACGATACGCAGTATTTT

J: TRBJ2-3
D: .
size: .
V: TRBV7-9
CDR3: CASPLPDTQYF
DNA: TGTGCCAGCCCCCTCCCAGATACGCAGTATTTT

J: TRBJ2-2
D: TRBD2
size: .
V: TRBV5-1
CDR3: CASSFLAGETGELFF
DNA: TGCGCCAGCAGCTTCCTAGCGGGGGAGACCGGGGAGCTGTTTTTT

J: TRBJ1-2
D: TRBD1
size: .
V: TRBV6-5
CDR3: CASSPTGTGYGYTF
DNA: TGTGCCAGCAGTCCTACCGGGACAGGGTATGGCTACACCTTC

J: TRBJ2-4
D: TRBD2
size: .
V: TRBV9
CDR3: CATPSIGEGSNPKNIQYF
DNA: TGTGCCACCCCTTCGATAGGGGAGGGATCCAACCCCAAAAACATTCAGTACTTC

J: TRBJ2-4
D: .
size: .
V: TRBV6-6
CDR3: CASSRWGVTVAKNIQYF
DNA: TGTGCCAGCAGTCGGTGGGGGGTAACGGTAGCCAAAAACATTCAGTACTTC

J: TRBJ2-7
D: .
size: .
V: TRBV7-2
CDR3: CASSLGSSSKSFSYEQYF
DNA: TGTGCCAGCAGCTTAGGAAGTTCCTCCAAAAGCTTCTCCTACGAGCAGTACTTC

J: TRBJ2-5
D: .
size: .
V: TRBV7-2
CDR3: CASKLSRVEETQYF
DNA: TGTGCCAGCAAGCTCTCCAGGGTCGAAGAGACCCAGTACTTC

J: TRBJ2-3
D: .
size: .
V: TRBV5-1
CDR3: CASSLSPPGIADTQYF
DNA: TGCGCCAGCAGCTTGTCCCCACCAGGGATTGCAGATACGCAGTATTTT

J: TRBJ1-5
D: .
size: .
V: TRBV30
CDR3: CAWSVQRYNQPQHF
DNA: TGTGCCTGGAGTGTACAGAGATACAATCAGCCCCAGCATTTT

J: TRBJ1-6
D: TRBD1
size: once
V: TRBV18
CDR3: CASSHGQGNNSPLHF
DNA: TGTGCCAGCTCACACGGACAGGGGAATAATTCACCCCTCCACTTT

J: TRBJ1-2
D: TRBD1
size: .
V: TRBV7-9
CDR3: CASSLGQGLRAGYTF
DNA: TGTGCCAGCAGCCTGGGACAGGGACTCAGGGCTGGCTACACCTTC

J: TRBJ2-7
D: .
size: .
V: TRBV7-6
CDR3: CASSSYLLREGQKYLRYEQYF
DNA: TGTGCCAGCAGCTCTTACCTATTACGGGAGGGACAGAAGTATCTCCGCTACGAGCAGTACTTC

J: TRBJ1-5
D: TRBD1
size: .
V: TRBV10-3
CDR3: CAIGGTEFGPQHF
DNA: TGTGCCATCGGCGGGACAGAGTTTGGGCCCCAGCATTTT

J: TRBJ1-1
D: .
size: once
V: TRBV11-2
CDR3: CASSRGQTLTITEAFF
DNA: TGTGCCAGCAGCCGTGGGCAAACCCTTACCATCACTGAAGCTTTCTTT

J: TRBJ2-6
D: TRBD2
size: few
V: TRBV5-4
CDR3: CASSTAGGGANVLTF
DNA: TGTGCCAGCAGCACCGCGGGAGGAGGGGCCAACGTCCTGACTTTC

J: TRBJ2-5
D: TRBD2
size: .
V: TRBV9
CDR3: CASSPRMGGSQETQYF
DNA: TGTGCCAGCAGCCCCCGGATGGGGGGGAGCCAAGAGACCCAGTACTTC

J: TRBJ1-6
D: .
size: .
V: TRBV18
CDR3: CASSVEQGGNSPLHF
DNA: TGTGCCAGCTCAGTGGAACAGGGTGGCAATTCACCCCTCCACTTT

J: TRBJ1-1
D: TRBD1
size: few
V: TRBV29-1
CDR3: CSVTGTGVAFF
DNA: TGCAGCGTAACCGGGACAGGGGTTGCTTTCTTT

J: TRBJ1-4
D: .
size: .
V: TRBV18
CDR3: CASSPRQDSTNEKLFF
DNA: TGTGCCAGCTCACCTCGACAGGATTCAACTAATGAAAAACTGTTTTTT

J: TRBJ1-2
D: .
size: .
V: TRBV7-9
CDR3: CASSDRHNYGYTF
DNA: TGTGCCAGCAGCGACAGACATAACTATGGCTACACCTTC

J: TRBJ2-6
D: TRBD2
size: .
V: TRBV27
CDR3: CASSSPGGLHSGANVLTF
DNA: TGTGCCAGCAGTTCTCCGGGGGGTCTCCACTCTGGGGCCAACGTCCTGACTTTC

J: TRBJ2-6
D: .
size: .
V: TRBV18
CDR3: CASSPIGGSGANVLTF
DNA: TGTGCCAGCTCCCCTATAGGGGGATCTGGGGCCAACGTCCTGACTTTC

J: TRBJ2-7
D: TRBD1
size: .
V: TRBV18
CDR3: CASSSGQGPLAEQYF
DNA: TGTGCCAGCTCTTCCGGACAGGGGCCCCTAGCCGAGCAGTACTTC

J: TRBJ1-2
D: .
size: .
V: TRBV5-6
CDR3: CASSLGGGAGNYGYTF
DNA: TGTGCCAGCAGCCTGGGAGGGGGGGCTGGCAACTATGGCTACACCTTC

J: TRBJ1-5
D: .
size: .
V: TRBV9
CDR3: CASSVGTTEDQPQHF
DNA: TGTGCCAGCAGCGTCGGGACAACTGAGGATCAGCCCCAGCATTTT